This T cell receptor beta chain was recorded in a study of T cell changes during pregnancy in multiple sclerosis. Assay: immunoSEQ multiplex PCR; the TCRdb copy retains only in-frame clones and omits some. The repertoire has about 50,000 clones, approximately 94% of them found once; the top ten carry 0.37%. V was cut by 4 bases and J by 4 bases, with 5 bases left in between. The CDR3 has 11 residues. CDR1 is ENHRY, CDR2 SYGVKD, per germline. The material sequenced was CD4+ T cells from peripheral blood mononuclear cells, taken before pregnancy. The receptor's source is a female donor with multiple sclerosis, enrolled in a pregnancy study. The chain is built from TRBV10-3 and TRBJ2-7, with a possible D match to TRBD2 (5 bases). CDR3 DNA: TGTGCCATCAGTGGGGAGTACGAGCAGTACTTC. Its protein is CAISGEYEQYF.